This T cell receptor beta chain was captured in a study of lymphopenia after photon versus proton radiotherapy (dated by TCRdb to the late 2010s). Turning to the overall study: The immunological effects of photon versus proton radiation therapy were compared in patients with gastrointestinal tumors who developed high-grade lymphopenia. The study was designed to characterize how the impact on the immune system differs between the two radiation modalities. The cohort comprised under 25 patients with gastrointestinal tumors who received either photon or proton therapy and then developed lymphopenia.

CDR1 ENHRY and CDR2 SYGVKD are derived from the germline V gene. The germline V and J ends show losses of 0 bases and 8 bases respectively, and no gene match explains 3 bases of the junction. The CDR3 numbers 16 residues from cysteine through phenylalanine. Only CDR3 DNA remains: 48 bases, in frame from the first base. Overall study outcomes, separate from this receptor: Across the cohort, a larger post-nadir drop in TCR diversity was inversely correlated with overall survival time among patients who died. The authors looked at the survival association only in patients who died, and they framed better survival with proton therapy as a possibility rather than a demonstrated result. Once the lymphocyte count had reached its nadir, the repertoires of photon-treated patients showed oligoclonal expansion, particularly of CD8+ Temra cells, and this expansion drove the decline in diversity. During treatment, patients who received photon therapy lost naive T cells and TCR diversity and gained effector/memory populations, whereas patients who received proton therapy remained relatively stable.

Libraries were constructed by the immunoSEQ multiplex PCR assay. Alongside multiparametric flow cytometry, deep sequencing of rearranged TCR beta loci was used to profile the T cell repertoires. The source is immuneACCESS, and TCRdb retained only in-frame sequences with V and J called. Part of the clones is not carried over; for the studies checked, unresolved V genes explain less than half of this, and the remainder is unexplained. Recorded for this sample are roughly 65,000 clones; roughly 93% of them occurred a single time. Approximately 2.6% of the sample comes from the top ten. As for this clone: Its antigen remains unidentified. No much larger clone is present one base from it, and per-base qualities are unavailable.

The receptor chain draws on TRBV10-3 and TRBJ2-1, with 14 middle bases fitting TRBD2. The specimen comprised peripheral blood, sampled from a patient treated with photon-based radiotherapy. This receptor was taken from a woman in her sixties or seventies with pancreatic cancer. The CDR3 reads CAISESLGLAGDEQFF. Here is the DNA: TGTGCCATCAGTGAGTCATTGGGACTAGCGGGAGATGAGCAGTTCTTC.